Listed below are T cell receptor beta chains from one sample, sequenced in a study of T cell changes during pregnancy in multiple sclerosis. Sequenced by immunoSEQ multiplex PCR; TCRdb stores in-frame clones only, minus some. The table records about 70,000 clones, around 92% of them present only once. The specimen was CD8+ T cells from peripheral blood mononuclear cells, collected in the third trimester of pregnancy. The receptor source for this set is a female donor in good health, enrolled as a control in a pregnancy study. Both conserved end residues are part of each CDR3. The D gene is left open where the match is weak. Clone size is stated in some rows and not others, as once, few, many or a class when expanded.

clone_size,d_call,v_call,j_call,cdr3_nt,cdr3_aa
few,NA,TRBV29-1,TRBJ1-1,TGCAGCGTTGATCTCGACACTGAAGCTTTCTTT,CSVDLDTEAFF
NA,NA,TRBV30,TRBJ2-2,TGTGCCTCAATACCACCGCACAGGGTACCTGGGGAGCTGTTTTTT,CASIPPHRVPGELFF
NA,NA,TRBV13,TRBJ2-7,TGTGCCAGCAGCTTAGGCCAGGGATTGGGCCGCGAGCAGTACTTC,CASSLGQGLGREQYF
few,TRBD1,TRBV15,TRBJ1-4,TGTGCCACCAGCTCAAAGTCCGGGACAGGGAATGAAAAACTGTTTTTT,CATSSKSGTGNEKLFF
NA,NA,TRBV9,TRBJ2-2,TGTGCCAGCAGCATAAACACCGGGGAGCTGTTTTTT,CASSINTGELFF
NA,TRBD1,TRBV4-2,TRBJ1-1,TGTGCCAGCAGCCGAGCAACAGGTCAGGGGGCCACTGAAGCTTTCTTT,CASSRATGQGATEAFF
NA,TRBD1,TRBV9,TRBJ2-7,TGTGCCAGCAGCCCCGGGACAGGGCCCTACGAGCAGTACTTC,CASSPGTGPYEQYF
once,NA,TRBV5-6,TRBJ2-1,TGTGCCAGCAGCGGCGGGACTTATTCCTACAATGAGCAGTTCTTC,CASSGGTYSYNEQFF
NA,NA,TRBV9,TRBJ2-1,TGTGCCAGCAGCCCAAGACTGGGAGACAATGAGCAGTTCTTC,CASSPRLGDNEQFF
NA,TRBD1,TRBV11-2,TRBJ2-1,TGTGCCAGCAGCTCGGGACAGGGCTCCTACAATGAGCAGTTCTTC,CASSSGQGSYNEQFF
NA,NA,TRBV19,TRBJ1-1,TGTGCCAGTGTGGGGAGAGCAGGGGCTGAAGCTTTCTTT,CASVGRAGAEAFF
NA,NA,TRBV2,TRBJ2-7,TGTGCCAGCAGTGAAGGAGGGAGATCCTACGAGCAGTACTTC,CASSEGGRSYEQYF
NA,TRBD1,TRBV27,TRBJ2-1,TGTGCCACAGGGACAGGTTTAGTCAATGAGCAGTTCTTC,CATGTGLVNEQFF
NA,NA,TRBV13,TRBJ1-2,TGTGCCAGCAGCTTTTATTTGTTGGAGGGAACTAACTATGGCTACACCTTC,CASSFYLLEGTNYGYTF
NA,TRBD1,TRBV13,TRBJ2-7,TGTGCCAGCAGCTCAAACCGGGACAGGGACTACGAGCAGTACTTC,CASSSNRDRDYEQYF